The sequence of this T cell receptor (beta chain) was determined in a study of blood T cell repertoires in COVID-19. Study-level information: The United States, Italy and Spain provided the acute and convalescent COVID-19 samples. T cells, B-cell-depleted T cells, or PBMCs provided the cDNA or gDNA that served as material.

In the original workflow: The authors estimated nucleated cell counts from reference gene primer amplification. Sequencing used immunoSEQ multiplex PCR; TCRdb keeps in-frame clones, though not all of them. V and J calls and clone size are those listed in that table; D and trimming were worked out from the DNA. The sample has tens of thousands of clones, roughly 70% seen once. V dropped 1 base and J dropped 4; count of bases not matched to a gene: 6. This CDR3 has 16 amino acids. The germline V gene has CDR1 LGHDT and CDR2 YNNKEL (reference sequence). Sequenced sample: peripheral blood. This sequence was found in a woman aged 50 to 65 with active or convalescent COVID-19. The chain is built from TRBV3-1 (or the pseudogene TRBV3-2) and TRBJ2-3; TRBD2 matches at 9 bases. The CDR3 bases are TGTGCCAGCAGCCAAGGGGTTAGCGGGAGATCAGATACGCAGTATTTT. It yields the protein CASSQGVSGRSDTQYF.